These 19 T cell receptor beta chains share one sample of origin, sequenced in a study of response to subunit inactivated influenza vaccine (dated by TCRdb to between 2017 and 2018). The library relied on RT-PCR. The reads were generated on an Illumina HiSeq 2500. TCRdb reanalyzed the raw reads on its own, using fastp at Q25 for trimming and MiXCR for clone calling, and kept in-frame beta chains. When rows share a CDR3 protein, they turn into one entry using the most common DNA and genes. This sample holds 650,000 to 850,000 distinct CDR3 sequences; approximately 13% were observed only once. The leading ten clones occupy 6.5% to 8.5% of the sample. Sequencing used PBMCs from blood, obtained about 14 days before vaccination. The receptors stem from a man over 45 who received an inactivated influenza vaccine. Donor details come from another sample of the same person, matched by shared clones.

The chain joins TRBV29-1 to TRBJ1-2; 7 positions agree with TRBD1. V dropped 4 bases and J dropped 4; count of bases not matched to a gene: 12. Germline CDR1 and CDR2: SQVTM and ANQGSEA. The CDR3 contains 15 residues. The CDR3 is CSVVPASGGAYGYTF. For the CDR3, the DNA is TGCAGCGTTGTCCCCGCGTCAGGGGGGGCCTATGGCTACACCTTC. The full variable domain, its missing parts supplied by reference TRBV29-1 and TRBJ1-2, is SAVISQKPSRDICQRGTSLTIQCQVDSQVTMMFWYRQQPGQSLTLIATANQGSEATYESGFVIDKFPISRPNLTFSTLTVSNMSPEDSSIYLCSVVPASGGAYGYTFGSGTRLTVV.

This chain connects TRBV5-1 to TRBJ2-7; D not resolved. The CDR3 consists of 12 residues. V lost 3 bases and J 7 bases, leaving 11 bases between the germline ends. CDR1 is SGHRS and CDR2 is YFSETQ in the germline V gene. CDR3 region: CASSSAIGEQYF. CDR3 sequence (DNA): TGCGCCAGCAGCTCTGCGATTGGGGAGCAGTACTTC.

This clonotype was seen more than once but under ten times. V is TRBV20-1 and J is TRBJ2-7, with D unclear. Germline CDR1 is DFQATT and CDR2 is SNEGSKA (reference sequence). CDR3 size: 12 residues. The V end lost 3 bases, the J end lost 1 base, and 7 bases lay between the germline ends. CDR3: CSASRRSYEQYF. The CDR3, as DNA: TGCAGTGCTAGTAGGCGTTCCTACGAGCAGTACTTC.

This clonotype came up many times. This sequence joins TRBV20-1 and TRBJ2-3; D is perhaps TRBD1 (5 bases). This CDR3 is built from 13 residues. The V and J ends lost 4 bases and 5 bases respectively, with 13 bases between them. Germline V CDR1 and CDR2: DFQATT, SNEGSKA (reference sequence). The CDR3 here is CSAKRAQGDTQYF. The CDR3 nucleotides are TGCAGTGCTAAAAGAGCGCAGGGAGATACGCAGTATTTT.

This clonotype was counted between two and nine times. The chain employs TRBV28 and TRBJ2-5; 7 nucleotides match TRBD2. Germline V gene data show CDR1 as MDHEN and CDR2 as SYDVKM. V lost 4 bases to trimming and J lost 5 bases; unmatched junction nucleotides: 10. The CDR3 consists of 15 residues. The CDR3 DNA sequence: TGTGCCAGCAGTTCCGTAGCGGGTGGTTCGGAGACCCAGTACTTC. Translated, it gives CASSSVAGGSETQYF. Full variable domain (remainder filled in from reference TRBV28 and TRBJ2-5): DVKVTQSSRYLVKRTGEKVFLECVQDMDHENMFWYRQDPGLGLRLIYFSYDVKMKEKGDIPEGYSVSREKKERFSLILESASTNQTSMYLCASSSVAGGSETQYFGPGTRLLVL.

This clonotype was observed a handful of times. The CDR3 spells CASSTSSGITDTQYF. In DNA form, the CDR3 reads TGCGCCAGCAGCACGTCTAGCGGTATCACAGATACGCAGTATTTT. V gene TRBV5-1 combines with J gene TRBJ2-3, with TRBD2 matching 7 bases. Trimming at V came to 4 bases and at J to 2 bases, leaving 7 bases not matched to a gene. The CDR3 consists of 15 residues. From germline, CDR1 is SGHRS and CDR2 YFSETQ.

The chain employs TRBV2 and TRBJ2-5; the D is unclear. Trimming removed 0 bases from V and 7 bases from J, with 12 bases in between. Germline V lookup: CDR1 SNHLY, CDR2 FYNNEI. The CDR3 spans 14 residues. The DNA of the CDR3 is TGTGCCAGCAGTGAAGCCGGACGGCCACGGACCCAGTACTTC. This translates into CASSEAGRPRTQYF.

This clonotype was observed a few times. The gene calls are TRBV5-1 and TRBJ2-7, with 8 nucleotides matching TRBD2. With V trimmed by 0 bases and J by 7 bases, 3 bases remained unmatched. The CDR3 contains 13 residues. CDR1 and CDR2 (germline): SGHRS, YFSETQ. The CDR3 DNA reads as TGCGCCAGCAGCTTGGGGACTAGCCGAGAGCAGTACTTC. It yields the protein CASSLGTSREQYF. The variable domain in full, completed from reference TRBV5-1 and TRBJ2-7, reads KAGVTQTPRYLIKTRGQQVTLSCSPISGHRSVSWYQQTPGQGLQFLFEYFSETQRNKGNFPGRFSGRQFSNSRSEMNVSTLELGDSALYLCASSLGTSREQYFGPGTRLTVT.

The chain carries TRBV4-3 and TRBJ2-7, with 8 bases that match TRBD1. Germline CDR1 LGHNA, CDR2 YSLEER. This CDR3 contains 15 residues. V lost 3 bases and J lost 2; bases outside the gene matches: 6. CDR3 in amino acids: CASSHGTGRTYEQYF. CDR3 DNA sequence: TGCGCCAGCAGCCATGGGACAGGTCGGACCTACGAGCAGTACTTC.

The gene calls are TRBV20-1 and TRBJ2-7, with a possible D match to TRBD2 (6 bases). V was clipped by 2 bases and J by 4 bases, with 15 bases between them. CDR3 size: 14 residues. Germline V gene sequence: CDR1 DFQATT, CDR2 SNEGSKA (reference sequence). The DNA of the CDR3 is TGCAGTGCTAGACAAATACGAGCGGGTTACGAGCAGTACTTC. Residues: CSARQIRAGYEQYF.

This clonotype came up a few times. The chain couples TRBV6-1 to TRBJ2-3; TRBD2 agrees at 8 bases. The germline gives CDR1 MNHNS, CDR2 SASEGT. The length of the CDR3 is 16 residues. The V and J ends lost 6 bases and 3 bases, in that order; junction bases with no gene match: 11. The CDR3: CASRPYLRGGTDTQYF. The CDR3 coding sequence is TGTGCCAGCAGGCCCTATCTTCGGGGGGGGACAGATACGCAGTATTTT.

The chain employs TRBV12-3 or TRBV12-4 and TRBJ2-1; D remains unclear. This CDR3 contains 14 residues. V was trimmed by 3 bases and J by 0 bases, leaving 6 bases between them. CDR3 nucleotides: TGTGCCAGCAGTTTCGTCAGCTCCTACAATGAGCAGTTCTTC. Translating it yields CASSFVSSYNEQFF.

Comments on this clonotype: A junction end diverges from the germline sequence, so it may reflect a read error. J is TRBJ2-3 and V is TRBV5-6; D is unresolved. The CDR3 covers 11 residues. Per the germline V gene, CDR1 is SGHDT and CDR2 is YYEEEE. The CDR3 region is CASSLADTRYF. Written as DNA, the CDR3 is TGTGCCAGCAGCTTGGCCGATACGCGGTATTTT.

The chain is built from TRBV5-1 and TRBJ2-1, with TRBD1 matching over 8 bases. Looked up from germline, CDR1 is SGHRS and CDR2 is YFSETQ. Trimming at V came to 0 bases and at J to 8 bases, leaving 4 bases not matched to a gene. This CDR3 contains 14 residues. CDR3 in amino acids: CASSLGQGLYEQFF. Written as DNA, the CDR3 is TGCGCCAGCAGCTTGGGACAGGGGCTTTATGAGCAGTTCTTC.

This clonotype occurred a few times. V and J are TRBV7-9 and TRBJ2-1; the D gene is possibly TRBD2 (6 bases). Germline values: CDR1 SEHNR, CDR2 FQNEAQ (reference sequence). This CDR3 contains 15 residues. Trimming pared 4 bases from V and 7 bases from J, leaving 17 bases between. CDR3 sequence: CASSSGTLKVNEQFF. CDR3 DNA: TGTGCCAGCAGCTCCGGGACTCTAAAGGTGAATGAGCAGTTCTTC.

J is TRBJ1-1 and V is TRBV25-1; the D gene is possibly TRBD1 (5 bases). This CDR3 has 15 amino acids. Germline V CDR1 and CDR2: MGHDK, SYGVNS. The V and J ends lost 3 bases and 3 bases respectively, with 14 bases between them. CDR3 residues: CASSDLSGGDTEAFF. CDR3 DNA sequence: TGTGCCAGCAGTGACCTATCTGGGGGGGACACTGAAGCTTTCTTT.

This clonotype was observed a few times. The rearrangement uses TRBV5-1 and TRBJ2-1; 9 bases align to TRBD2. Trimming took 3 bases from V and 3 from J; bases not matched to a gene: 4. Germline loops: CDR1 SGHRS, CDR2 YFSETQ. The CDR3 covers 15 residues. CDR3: CASSSIAGDYNEQFF. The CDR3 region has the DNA TGCGCCAGCAGCTCTATAGCGGGAGACTACAATGAGCAGTTCTTC.

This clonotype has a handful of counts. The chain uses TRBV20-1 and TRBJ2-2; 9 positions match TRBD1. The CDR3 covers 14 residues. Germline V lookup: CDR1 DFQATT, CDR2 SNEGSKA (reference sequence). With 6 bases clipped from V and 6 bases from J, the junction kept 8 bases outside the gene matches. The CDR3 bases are TGCAGTGCCAGGGAACAGGGGGCGGCCGGGGAGCTGTTTTTT. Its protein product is CSAREQGAAGELFF.

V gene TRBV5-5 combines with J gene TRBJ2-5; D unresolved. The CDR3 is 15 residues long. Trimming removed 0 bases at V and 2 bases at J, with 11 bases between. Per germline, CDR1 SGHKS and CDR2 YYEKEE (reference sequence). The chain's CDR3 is CASSLGWAAQETQYF. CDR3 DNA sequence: TGTGCCAGCAGCTTGGGGTGGGCAGCTCAAGAGACCCAGTACTTC.